This is a list of T cell receptor beta chains from one sample in a study of T cells in Graves' hyperthyroidism and ophthalmopathy. A single record per CDR3 protein comes from TCRdb applying MiXCR to the multiplex PCR reads. The table lists about 690,000 distinct CDR3 sequences, approximately 15% of them singletons. Specimen: blood. The origin of the receptors is a man aged 50 to 59 with Graves' hyperthyroidism. Both conserved end residues are part of each CDR3. Fields, in order: CDR3 protein, CDR3 DNA, V gene, J gene, clone size, D gene. A D gene is named only where the DNA matches it firmly. The size entry is marked missing in some rows and otherwise reads once, few, many or a size class.

CASGRTGDSYEQYF	TGTGCCAGCGGTAGGACAGGGGACTCCTACGAGCAGTACTTC	TRBV9	TRBJ2-7	many	TRBD1
CASSLSGQGETQYF	TGTGCCAGCAGCCTCTCGGGACAGGGAGAGACCCAGTACTTC	TRBV28	TRBJ2-5	NA	TRBD1
CASSYSGGVTQHF	TGTGCCAGCAGTTACTCGGGAGGTGTAACCCAGCATTTT	TRBV6-5	TRBJ1-5	few	NA
CASSDATGTLTYEQYF	TGTGCCAGCAGTGACGCGACCGGGACCCTGACCTACGAGCAGTACTTC	TRBV25-1	TRBJ2-7	few	NA
CASSLQGEAGELFF	TGCGCCAGCAGCTTACAGGGGGAAGCCGGGGAGCTGTTTTTT	TRBV5-1	TRBJ2-2	NA	TRBD1
CASSTTGGRYNEQFF	TGTGCCAGTAGTACAACGGGAGGCCGCTACAATGAGCAGTTCTTC	TRBV19	TRBJ2-1	few	TRBD2
CASLGTEEVFSANEKLFF	TGTGCCAGCCTTGGGACAGAGGAGGTCTTTTCAGCTAATGAAAAACTGTTTTTT	TRBV25-1	TRBJ1-4	many	TRBD1
CASSDRSGGNQPQHF	TGTGCCAGCAGCGACAGGTCGGGTGGCAATCAGCCCCAGCATTTT	TRBV12-3/TRBV12-4	TRBJ1-5	many	NA
CATSEAEGRPFWDTQYF	TGTGCCACCAGTGAGGCCGAAGGGCGCCCTTTTTGGGATACGCAGTATTTT	TRBV24-1	TRBJ2-3	few	NA
CASSIEENNEQFF	TGTGCCAGTAGTATCGAGGAGAACAATGAGCAGTTCTTC	TRBV19	TRBJ2-1	many	NA
CASSELGSPVTSGNTIYF	TGTGCCAGCAGTGAATTGGGATCCCCTGTTACCTCTGGAAACACCATATATTTT	TRBV6-1	TRBJ1-3	many	NA
CASSLVQGNSPLHF	TGTGCCAGCAGCTTAGTACAGGGCAATTCACCCCTCCACTTT	TRBV7-2	TRBJ1-6	many	NA
CASSPDIWGEQYF	TGCGCCAGCAGCCCGGACATATGGGGCGAGCAGTACTTC	TRBV5-1	TRBJ2-7	few	NA
CASSLGGTSGNQETQYF	TGTGCCAGCAGCTTAGGGGGGACTAGCGGGAACCAAGAGACCCAGTACTTC	TRBV7-3	TRBJ2-5	many	TRBD2
CASSYTNRTFYSNQPQHF	TGTGCCAGCAGCTACACCAACCGGACATTTTATAGCAATCAGCCCCAGCATTTT	TRBV6-2/TRBV6-3	TRBJ1-5	many	NA
CSATRTSGRGEQYF	TGCAGTGCTACCCGGACTAGCGGGAGGGGAGAGCAGTACTTC	TRBV20-1	TRBJ2-7	few	TRBD2
CASSATINQPQHF	TGTGCCAGCAGCGCCACGATAAATCAGCCCCAGCATTTT	TRBV7-6	TRBJ1-5	many	NA
CAISDPGLAGIQTGELFF	TGTGCCATCAGTGACCCGGGACTAGCGGGAATCCAAACCGGGGAGCTGTTTTTT	TRBV10-3	TRBJ2-2	NA	TRBD2
CASSFFGADQYF	TGTGCCAGCAGCTTTTTCGGGGCCGATCAGTACTTC	TRBV7-2	TRBJ2-7	few	NA
CASSLVGFQETQYF	TGTGCCAGCAGCTTGGTTGGGTTCCAAGAGACCCAGTACTTC	TRBV5-6	TRBJ2-5	NA	NA
CASSLTRTPGETQYF	TGTGCCAGCAGCCTTACCAGGACCCCCGGAGAGACCCAGTACTTC	TRBV7-2	TRBJ2-5	few	NA
CASSRGLAVNEQFF	TGTGCCAGCAGCAGGGGACTAGCTGTGAATGAGCAGTTCTTC	TRBV7-9	TRBJ2-1	many	TRBD2
CASSRRVSTEAFF	TGTGCCAGTAGCCGGCGGGTCAGCACTGAAGCTTTCTTT	TRBV19	TRBJ1-1	few	NA
CASITRLSYNEQFF	TGTGCCAGCATAACTCGATTATCCTACAATGAGCAGTTCTTC	TRBV2	TRBJ2-1	many	NA
CAWTSSSDTQYF	TGTGCCTGGACTAGCTCCTCAGATACGCAGTATTTT	TRBV30	TRBJ2-3	few	NA
CASTLASAADNEQFF	TGCGCCAGCACCCTTGCTTCAGCGGCCGACAATGAGCAGTTCTTC	TRBV5-1	TRBJ2-1	NA	NA
CASSNGGRTETQYF	TGTGCCAGCAGCAATGGGGGGAGAACGGAGACCCAGTACTTC	TRBV7-8	TRBJ2-5	many	NA
CASSPAGTGAFLYEQYF	TGTGCCAGCTCACCAGCCGGGACAGGGGCTTTTCTGTACGAGCAGTACTTC	TRBV18	TRBJ2-7	few	TRBD1
CASSLSPQGRDTGELFF	TGTGCCAGCAGTTTATCTCCCCAGGGTCGGGACACCGGGGAGCTGTTTTTT	TRBV27	TRBJ2-2	many	NA
CASSSRTGSNQPQHF	TGTGCCAGCAGCTCGCGGACAGGTTCTAATCAGCCCCAGCATTTT	TRBV7-2	TRBJ1-5	many	TRBD1
CASSGVGLRPQHF	TGTGCCAGCAGTGGAGTGGGCTTGCGGCCCCAGCATTTT	TRBV25-1	TRBJ1-5	NA	NA
CASSPRTGSYTEAFF	TGTGCCAGCTCACCACGGACAGGGTCCTACACTGAAGCTTTCTTT	TRBV18	TRBJ1-1	few	TRBD1
CASSLAGQREAQETQYF	TGTGCCAGCAGCTTAGCCGGCCAGCGGGAGGCCCAGGAGACCCAGTACTTC	TRBV7-8	TRBJ2-5	many	TRBD2
CASSPGTGFYGYTF	TGTGCCAGCAGCCCGGGGACAGGGTTCTATGGCTACACCTTC	TRBV7-9	TRBJ1-2	few	TRBD1
CSARDRTSGFFSGANVLTF	TGCAGTGCTAGAGATCGAACTAGCGGTTTTTTCTCTGGGGCCAACGTCCTGACTTTC	TRBV20-1	TRBJ2-6	many	TRBD2
CASSLPGDPRGQETQYF	TGTGCCAGCAGTTTACCTGGGGATCCGAGGGGGCAAGAGACCCAGTACTTC	TRBV28	TRBJ2-5	many	NA
CASSQDRRTLDLNTQYF	TGTGCCAGCAGCCAAGACCGGCGCACCCTTGACCTCAATACGCAGTATTTT	TRBV14	TRBJ2-3	NA	NA
CSVGSVDSNQPQHF	TGCAGCGTTGGGTCCGTTGATAGCAATCAGCCCCAGCATTTT	TRBV29-1	TRBJ1-5	NA	NA
CASSQNKGTGGEELFF	TGCGCCAGCAGCCAAAATAAAGGGACAGGGGGCGAGGAGCTGTTTTTT	TRBV4-1	TRBJ2-2	NA	TRBD1
CSALGGLGNEKLFF	TGCAGTGCCTTGGGGGGGTTAGGTAATGAAAAACTGTTTTTT	TRBV20-1	TRBJ1-4	NA	NA
CASSLLGGNAGELFF	TGTGCCAGCAGCTTATTGGGCGGGAACGCCGGGGAGCTGTTTTTT	TRBV7-2	TRBJ2-2	few	NA
CASSTLGQMAYEQYF	TGTGCCAGCTCTACCTTAGGGCAGATGGCCTACGAGCAGTACTTC	TRBV6-2/TRBV6-3	TRBJ2-7	few	NA
CASSSNSGSNGGEQYF	TGTGCCAGCAGTTCTAATAGCGGGAGCAACGGAGGGGAGCAGTACTTC	TRBV6-1	TRBJ2-7	many	TRBD2
CASSLSWRGLGETQYF	TGTGCCAGCAGTTTATCGTGGAGGGGGTTGGGAGAGACCCAGTACTTC	TRBV27	TRBJ2-5	many	NA
CASPREGARSPEAFF	TGTGCCAGTCCCCGGGAGGGGGCGCGTAGCCCTGAAGCTTTCTTT	TRBV6-1	TRBJ1-1	few	TRBD1
CASTVGRYSGANVLTF	TGTGCCAGTACCGTCGGACGGTACTCTGGGGCCAACGTCCTGACTTTC	TRBV19	TRBJ2-6	few	NA
CASSALGTSSYEQFF	TGTGCCAGCAGCGCCCTCGGGACTAGCAGCTATGAGCAGTTCTTC	TRBV9	TRBJ2-1	few	TRBD2
CASSYGQGRNQPQHF	TGTGCCAGCAGTTACGGTCAGGGTCGTAATCAGCCCCAGCATTTT	TRBV6-9	TRBJ1-5	many	NA
CASSYGGFQQETQYF	TGTGCCAGCAGTTACGGCGGATTTCAACAAGAGACCCAGTACTTC	TRBV12-3/TRBV12-4	TRBJ2-5	NA	NA
CASSPQLNTEAFF	TGTGCCAGCTCACCCCAATTGAACACTGAAGCTTTCTTT	TRBV18	TRBJ1-1	many	NA
CASRLGGTGRFKGGYTF	TGTGCCAGCAGACTAGGGGGGACAGGGAGGTTTAAAGGTGGCTACACCTTC	TRBV7-2	TRBJ1-2	many	TRBD1
CASSLSLDLTETQYF	TGTGCCAGCAGCCTCTCGCTGGACCTAACTGAGACCCAGTACTTC	TRBV9	TRBJ2-5	few	NA
CSATGRSTYEQYF	TGCAGTGCCACCGGACGGAGTACCTACGAGCAGTACTTC	TRBV20-1	TRBJ2-7	few	NA
CAAQRLGNNSPLHF	TGTGCAGCTCAGCGGCTGGGTAATAATTCACCCCTCCACTTT	TRBV2	TRBJ1-6	many	NA
CATSRDRGGSSDTQYF	TGTGCCACCAGCAGAGATCGTGGCGGGAGCTCAGATACGCAGTATTTT	TRBV15	TRBJ2-3	few	TRBD2
CASSYFRPGPAGETQYF	TGTGCCAGCAGTTACTTTCGGCCAGGGCCTGCGGGAGAGACCCAGTACTTC	TRBV6-2/TRBV6-3	TRBJ2-5	many	NA
CASSLSGRPLNEQFF	TGTGCCAGCAGTTTATCCGGGAGGCCTCTTAATGAGCAGTTCTTC	TRBV27	TRBJ2-1	many	TRBD2